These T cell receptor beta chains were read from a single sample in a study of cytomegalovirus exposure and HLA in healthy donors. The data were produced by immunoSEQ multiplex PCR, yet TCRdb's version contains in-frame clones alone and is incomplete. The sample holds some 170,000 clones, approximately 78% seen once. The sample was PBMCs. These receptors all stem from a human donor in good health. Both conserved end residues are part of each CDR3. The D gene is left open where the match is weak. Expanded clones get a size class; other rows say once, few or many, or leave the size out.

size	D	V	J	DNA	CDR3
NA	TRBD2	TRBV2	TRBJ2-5	TGTGCCAGCAGTGGACTAGCGGGGGGGGGAGAGACCCAGTACTTC	CASSGLAGGGETQYF
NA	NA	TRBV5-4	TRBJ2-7	TGTGCCAGCAGCTTGGTAGGACCCGGGATCTACGAGCAGTACTTC	CASSLVGPGIYEQYF
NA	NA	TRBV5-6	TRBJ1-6	TGTGCCAGCAGCTTGGATTGGGCTTCACCCCTCCACTTT	CASSLDWASPLHF
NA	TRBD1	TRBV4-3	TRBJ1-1	TGCGCCAGCAGCCCGGGACAGGGGAGGACTGAAGCTTTCTTT	CASSPGQGRTEAFF
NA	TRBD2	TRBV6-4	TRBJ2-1	TGTGCCAGCAGTGACTCGAGCGGGGGGGCCAATGAGCAGTTCTTC	CASSDSSGGANEQFF
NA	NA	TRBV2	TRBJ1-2	TGTGCCAGCAGTGAAGTCGGGCGGGGTGGCTACACCTTC	CASSEVGRGGYTF
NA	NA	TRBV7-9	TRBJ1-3	TGTGCCAGCAGCCCCCCGAATGGACAGGGAAACACCATATATTTT	CASSPPNGQGNTIYF
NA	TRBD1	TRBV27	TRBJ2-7	TGTGCCAGCAGCTCCGGACAGGCCTACTACGAGCAGTACTTC	CASSSGQAYYEQYF
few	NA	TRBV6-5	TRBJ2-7	TGTGCCAGCACCCGCAGTAGAGGGAGCGAGCAGTACTTC	CASTRSRGSEQYF
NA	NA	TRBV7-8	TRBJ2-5	TGTGCCAGCAGAGACCTGACAAGACACCAAGAGACCCAGTACTTC	CASRDLTRHQETQYF
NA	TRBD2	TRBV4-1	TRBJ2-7	TGCGCCAGCAGCCAAGTGGGACTAGCGACGCAGTACTTC	CASSQVGLATQYF